This T cell receptor beta chain comes out of a study of blood T cell repertoires in COVID-19. The germline V gene encodes CDR1 SGHDN and CDR2 FVKESK. This CDR3 spans 12 amino acids. Trimming took off 3 bases at V and 10 bases at J, with 10 bases between the two ends. Sequenced by immunoSEQ multiplex PCR; TCRdb stores in-frame clones only, minus some. The sample lists 250,000 to 350,000 clones; about 89% were seen once. Input material: peripheral blood. This TCR was sampled from a woman aged 40 to 50 who had recovered from COVID-19. The V call is TRBV14, the J call TRBJ2-1, with D perhaps TRBD2 (5 bases). The CDR3 here is CASSHAGGEQFF. The CDR3 nucleotides read TGTGCCAGCAGCCATGCCGGCGGGGAGCAGTTCTTC.